The rows below give T cell receptor beta chains drawn from one sample of a study of shared clonotypes between healthy human individuals. Clones were sequenced by immunoSEQ multiplex PCR, and TCRdb holds only the in-frame ones, with some missing. This table has some 2,000,000 clones, approximately 95% appearing once. The material sequenced was naive CD8+ T cells sorted from blood. Receptors were obtained from a young man in good health. CDR3s include the opening cysteine and the closing phenylalanine or tryptophan. The D gene is left open where the match is weak. Clone size appears in some rows only: once, few, many, or a class for an expanded clone.

TRBD1,TRBV4-1,once,TRBJ2-5,CASSQPDRGIQETQYF,TGCGCCAGCAGCCAACCGGACAGGGGGATCCAAGAGACCCAGTACTTC
NA,TRBV4-1,NA,TRBJ1-3,CASSLMDRPNLSGNTIYF,TGCGCCAGTTCTTTAATGGACAGACCAAACCTCTCTGGAAACACCATATATTTT
NA,TRBV11-2,NA,TRBJ2-3,CASSLGGRHSTDTQYF,TGTGCCAGCAGCTTAGGAGGCAGGCATAGCACAGATACGCAGTATTTT
TRBD2,TRBV6-6,NA,TRBJ2-1,CASSYGTSLDEQFF,TGTGCCAGCAGTTACGGGACTAGCTTGGATGAGCAGTTCTTC
NA,TRBV29-1,NA,TRBJ2-2,CSVEVAGELFF,TGCAGCGTTGAGGTGGCCGGGGAGCTGTTTTTT
NA,TRBV19,NA,TRBJ2-1,CASSIGRAAYNEQFF,TGTGCCAGTAGTATAGGCAGAGCGGCCTACAATGAGCAGTTCTTC
NA,TRBV11-1,once,TRBJ2-2,CASSLLEGVGAGELFF,TGTGCCAGCAGCCTCCTTGAGGGAGTCGGCGCCGGGGAGCTGTTTTTT
TRBD2,TRBV7-2,NA,TRBJ2-7,CASSSASSSGRHEQYF,TGTGCCAGCAGCTCCGCCTCTTCTAGCGGGAGGCACGAGCAGTACTTC
TRBD1,TRBV28,NA,TRBJ1-1,CASSETGGDTEAFF,TGTGCCAGCAGCGAAACAGGGGGCGACACTGAAGCTTTCTTT
TRBD1,TRBV5-3,NA,TRBJ2-7,CARSPTVGTDTYEQYF,TGTGCCAGAAGCCCCACTGTCGGGACAGATACCTACGAGCAGTACTTC
NA,TRBV28,NA,TRBJ1-2,CASSSRVMDYGYTF,TGTGCCAGCAGTTCCAGGGTGATGGACTATGGCTACACCTTC
TRBD2,TRBV29-1,few,TRBJ2-1,CSVVLAGGYYNEQFF,TGCAGCGTTGTTCTAGCGGGAGGTTACTACAATGAGCAGTTCTTC
NA,TRBV19,NA,TRBJ1-5,CASNEVGGGSNQPQHF,TGTGCCAGTAACGAAGTCGGAGGAGGTAGCAATCAGCCCCAGCATTTT
NA,TRBV29-1,NA,TRBJ2-7,CSVAPRSRYEQYF,TGCAGCGTTGCTCCCAGGTCTCGCTACGAGCAGTACTTC
NA,TRBV27,NA,TRBJ2-3,CASRRQLADTQYF,TGTGCCAGCAGGCGACAATTGGCAGATACGCAGTATTTT
NA,TRBV6-5,once,TRBJ2-3,CASSYSTNTDTQYF,TGTGCCAGCAGTTACTCGACCAACACAGATACGCAGTATTTT
NA,TRBV10-2,NA,TRBJ2-3,CASGEGRDTQYF,TGCGCCAGCGGTGAAGGCAGAGATACGCAGTATTTT